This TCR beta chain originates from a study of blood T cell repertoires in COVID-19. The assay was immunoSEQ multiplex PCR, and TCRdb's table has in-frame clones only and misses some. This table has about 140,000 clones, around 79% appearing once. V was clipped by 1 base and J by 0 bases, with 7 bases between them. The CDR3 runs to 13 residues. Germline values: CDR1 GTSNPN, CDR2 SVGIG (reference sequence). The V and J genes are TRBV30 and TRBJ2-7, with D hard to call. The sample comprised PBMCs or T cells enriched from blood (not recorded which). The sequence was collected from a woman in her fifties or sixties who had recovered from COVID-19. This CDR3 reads CAWSDLDSYEQYF. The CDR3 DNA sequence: TGTGCCTGGAGTGACCTAGACTCCTACGAGCAGTACTTC. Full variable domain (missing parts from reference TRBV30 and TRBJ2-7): SQTIHQWPATLVQPVGSPLSLECTVEGTSNPNLYWYRQAAGRGLQLLFYSVGIGQISSEVPQNLSASRPQDRQFILSSKKLLLSDSGFYLCAWSDLDSYEQYFGPGTRLTVT.